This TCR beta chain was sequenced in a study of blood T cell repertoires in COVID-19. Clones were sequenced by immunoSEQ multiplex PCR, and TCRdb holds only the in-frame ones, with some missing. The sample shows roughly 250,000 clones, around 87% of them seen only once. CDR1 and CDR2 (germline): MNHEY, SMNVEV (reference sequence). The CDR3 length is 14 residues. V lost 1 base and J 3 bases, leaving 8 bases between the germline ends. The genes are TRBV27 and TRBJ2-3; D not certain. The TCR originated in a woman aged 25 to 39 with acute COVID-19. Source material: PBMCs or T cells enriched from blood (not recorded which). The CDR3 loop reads CASSLYGGTDTQYF. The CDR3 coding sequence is TGTGCCAGCAGTTTATACGGCGGAACAGATACGCAGTATTTT.